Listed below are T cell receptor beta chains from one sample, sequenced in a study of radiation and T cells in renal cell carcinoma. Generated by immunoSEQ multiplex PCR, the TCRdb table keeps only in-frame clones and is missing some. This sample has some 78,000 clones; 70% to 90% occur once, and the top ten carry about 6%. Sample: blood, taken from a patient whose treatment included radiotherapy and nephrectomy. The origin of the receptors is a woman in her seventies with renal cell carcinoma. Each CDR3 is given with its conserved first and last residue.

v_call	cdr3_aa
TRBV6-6	CASSSPDSGADTQYF
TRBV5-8	CASSLDLRKGIPPHIQYF
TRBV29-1	CSVGSWGEQFF
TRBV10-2	CASMASGATQETQYF
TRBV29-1	CSVGKNQETQYF
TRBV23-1	CASSQWRDRGRTGELFF
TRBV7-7	CASSQQGGETQYF
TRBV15	CATSRLGGTHSYNEQFF
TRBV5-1	CASSLASRQPYGYTF
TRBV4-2	CASSPTHRKPGGEQFF
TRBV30	CAQRRTEGLAGVHF
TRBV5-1	CASSLAGATDTQYF
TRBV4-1	CASSQVLAGMSTDTQYF
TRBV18	CASSPPRGTNYGYTF
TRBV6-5	CASRSWTVNTEAFF
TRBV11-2	CASSLEVTSPYGYTF
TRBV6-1	CASSDPPGGTDTQYF
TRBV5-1	CASSLEATSTDTQYF